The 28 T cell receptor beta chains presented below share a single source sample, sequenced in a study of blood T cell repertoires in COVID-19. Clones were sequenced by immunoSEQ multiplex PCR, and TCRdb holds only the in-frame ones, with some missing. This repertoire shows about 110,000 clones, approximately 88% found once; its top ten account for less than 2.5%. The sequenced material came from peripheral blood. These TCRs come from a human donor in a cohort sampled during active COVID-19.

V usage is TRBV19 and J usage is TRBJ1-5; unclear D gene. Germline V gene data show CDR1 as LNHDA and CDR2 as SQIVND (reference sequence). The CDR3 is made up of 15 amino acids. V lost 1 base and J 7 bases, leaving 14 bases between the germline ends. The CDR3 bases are TGTGCCAGTAGTATAGTGGACGCTCGAGGGCAGCCCCAGCATTTT. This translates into CASSIVDARGQPQHF.

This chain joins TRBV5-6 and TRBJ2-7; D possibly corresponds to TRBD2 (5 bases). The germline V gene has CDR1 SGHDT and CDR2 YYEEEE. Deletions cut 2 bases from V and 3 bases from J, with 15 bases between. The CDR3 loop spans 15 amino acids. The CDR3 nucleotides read TGTGCCAGCAGCTTCGTGCGGGCAGAGGTCTACGAGCAGTACTTC. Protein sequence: CASSFVRAEVYEQYF.

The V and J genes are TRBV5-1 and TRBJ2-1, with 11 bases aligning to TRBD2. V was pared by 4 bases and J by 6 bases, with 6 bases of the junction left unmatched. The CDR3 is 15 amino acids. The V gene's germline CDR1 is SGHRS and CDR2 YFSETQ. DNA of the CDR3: TGCGCCAGCAGCAAAACTAGCGGGGGCCCCAATGAGCAGTTCTTC. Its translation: CASSKTSGGPNEQFF.

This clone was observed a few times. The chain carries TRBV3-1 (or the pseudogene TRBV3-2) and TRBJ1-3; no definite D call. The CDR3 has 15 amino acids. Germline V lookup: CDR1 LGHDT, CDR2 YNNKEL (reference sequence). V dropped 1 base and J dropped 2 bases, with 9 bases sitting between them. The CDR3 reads CASSQGAGTGNTIYF. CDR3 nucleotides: TGTGCCAGCAGCCAAGGGGCGGGGACTGGAAACACCATATATTTT.

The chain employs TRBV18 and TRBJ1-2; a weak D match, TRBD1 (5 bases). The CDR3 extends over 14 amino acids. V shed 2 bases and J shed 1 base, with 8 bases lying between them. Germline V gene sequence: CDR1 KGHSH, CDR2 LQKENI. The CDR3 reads CASSPSQDNYGYTF. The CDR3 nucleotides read TGTGCCAGCTCACCATCACAGGATAACTATGGCTACACCTTC. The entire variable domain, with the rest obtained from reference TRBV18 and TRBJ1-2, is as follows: NAGVMQNPRHLVRRRGQEARLRCSPMKGHSHVYWYRQLPEEGLKFMVYLQKENIIDESGMPKERFSAEFPKEGPSILRIQQVVRGDSAAYFCASSPSQDNYGYTFGSGTRLTVV.

The CDR3 loop is CAWSGGSYEQYF. CDR3 coding DNA: TGTGCCTGGAGTGGAGGGTCTTACGAGCAGTACTTC. The V call is TRBV30, the J call TRBJ2-7; maybe TRBD2 (5 bases). The germline gives CDR1 GTSNPN, CDR2 SVGIG (reference sequence). Trimming shortened V by 1 base and J by 4 bases, and 8 bases separated the two germline ends. This CDR3 has 12 amino acids.

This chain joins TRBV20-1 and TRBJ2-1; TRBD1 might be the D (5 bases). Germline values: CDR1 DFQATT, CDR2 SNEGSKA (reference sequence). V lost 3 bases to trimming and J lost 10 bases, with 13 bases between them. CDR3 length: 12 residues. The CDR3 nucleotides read TGCAGTGCTAGTCAGGGCGCCCAGGAGCAGTTCTTC. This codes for CSASQGAQEQFF.

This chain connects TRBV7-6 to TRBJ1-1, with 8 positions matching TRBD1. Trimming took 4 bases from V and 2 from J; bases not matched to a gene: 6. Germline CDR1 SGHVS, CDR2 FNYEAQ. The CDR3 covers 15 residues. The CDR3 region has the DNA TGTGCCAGCAGCTCCGGACAGGGAGGTAACACTGAAGCTTTCTTT. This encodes CASSSGQGGNTEAFF.

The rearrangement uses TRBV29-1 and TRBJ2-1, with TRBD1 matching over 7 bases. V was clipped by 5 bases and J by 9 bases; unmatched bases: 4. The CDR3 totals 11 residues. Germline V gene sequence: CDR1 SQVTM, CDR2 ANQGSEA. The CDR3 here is CSVTRGFEQFF. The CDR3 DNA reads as TGCAGCGTTACCAGGGGGTTTGAGCAGTTCTTC.

The DNA for the CDR3 is TGTGCCAGCAGCTCTATCCAGGGGATAACTGAAGCTTTCTTT. Its translation: CASSSIQGITEAFF. This chain links TRBV3-1 (or the pseudogene TRBV3-2) with TRBJ1-1, with D possibly TRBD1 on 6 matching bases. The germline V and J ends were trimmed by 5 bases and 5 bases, with 15 bases remaining between them. The germline CDR1 and CDR2 sequences are LGHDT and YNNKEL (reference sequence). CDR3 length: 14 residues.

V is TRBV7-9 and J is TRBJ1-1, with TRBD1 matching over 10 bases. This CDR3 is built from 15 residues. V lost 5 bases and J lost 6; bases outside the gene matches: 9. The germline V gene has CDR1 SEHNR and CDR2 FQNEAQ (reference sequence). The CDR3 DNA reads TGTGCCAGCAGCCCGGGACAGGGGCAAAAGGCTGAAGCTTTCTTT. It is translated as CASSPGQGQKAEAFF. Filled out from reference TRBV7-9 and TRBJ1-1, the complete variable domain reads DTGVSQNPRHKITKRGQNVTFRCDPISEHNRLYWYRQTLGQGPEFLTYFQNEAQLEKSRLLSDRFSAERPKGSFSTLEIQRTEQGDSAMYLCASSPGQGQKAEAFFGQGTRLTVV.

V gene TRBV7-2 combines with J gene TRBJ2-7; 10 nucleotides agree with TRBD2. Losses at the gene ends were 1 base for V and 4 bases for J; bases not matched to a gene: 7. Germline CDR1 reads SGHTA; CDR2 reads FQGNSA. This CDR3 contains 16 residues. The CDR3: CASSLVPSGGGYEQYF. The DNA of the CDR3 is TGTGCCAGCAGCTTAGTTCCTAGCGGGGGCGGGTACGAGCAGTACTTC. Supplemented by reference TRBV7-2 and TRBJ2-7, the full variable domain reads GAGVSQSPSNKVTEKGKDVELRCDPISGHTALYWYRQSLGQGLEFLIYFQGNSAPDKSGLPSDRFSAERTGGSVSTLTIQRTQQEDSAVYLCASSLVPSGGGYEQYFGPGTRLTVT.

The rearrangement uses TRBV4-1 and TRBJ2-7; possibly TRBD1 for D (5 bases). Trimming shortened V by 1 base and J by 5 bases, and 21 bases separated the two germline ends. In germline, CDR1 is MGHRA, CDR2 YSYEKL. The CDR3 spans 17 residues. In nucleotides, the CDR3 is TGCGCCAGCAGCCAAGTGGCAGGGTCGTTTGTGGGGCACGAGCAGTACTTC. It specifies CASSQVAGSFVGHEQYF.

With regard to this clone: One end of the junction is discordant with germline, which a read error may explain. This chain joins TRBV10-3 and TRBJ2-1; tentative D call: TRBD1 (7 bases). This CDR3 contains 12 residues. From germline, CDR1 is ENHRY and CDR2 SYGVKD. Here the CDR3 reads CAISATARGEIF. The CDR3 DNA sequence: TGTGCCATCAGTGCGACGGCCAGGGGGGAGATCTTC.

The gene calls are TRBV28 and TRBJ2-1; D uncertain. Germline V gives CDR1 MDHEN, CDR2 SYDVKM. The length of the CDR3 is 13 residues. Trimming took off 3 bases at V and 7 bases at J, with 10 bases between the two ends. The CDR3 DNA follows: TGTGCCAGCAGTTTCAACCAGAAAAATGAGCAGTTCTTC. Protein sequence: CASSFNQKNEQFF.

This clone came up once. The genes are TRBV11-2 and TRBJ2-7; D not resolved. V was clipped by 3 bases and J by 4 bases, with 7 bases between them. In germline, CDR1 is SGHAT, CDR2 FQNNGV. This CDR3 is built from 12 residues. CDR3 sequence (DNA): TGTGCCAGCAGCTTCGGCGGTTACGAGCAGTACTTC. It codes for CASSFGGYEQYF.

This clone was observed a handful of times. DNA of the CDR3: TGCGCCAGCAGCCAAGGAATGGGGGGTACCTACGAGCAGTACTTC. It codes for CASSQGMGGTYEQYF. The J gene is TRBJ2-7, the V gene TRBV4-1; D might be TRBD2 (6 bases). The CDR3 is 15 residues long. Looked up from germline, CDR1 is MGHRA and CDR2 is YSYEKL. Trimming stripped 1 base from V and 2 bases from J, with 12 bases between.

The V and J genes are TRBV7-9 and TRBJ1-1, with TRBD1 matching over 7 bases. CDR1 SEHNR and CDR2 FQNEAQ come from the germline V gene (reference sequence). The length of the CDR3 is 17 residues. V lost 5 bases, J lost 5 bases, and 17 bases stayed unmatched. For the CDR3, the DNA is TGTGCCAGCAGCCTCCTTCCTTTACAGGGGCGGGATACTGAAGCTTTCTTT. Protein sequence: CASSLLPLQGRDTEAFF.

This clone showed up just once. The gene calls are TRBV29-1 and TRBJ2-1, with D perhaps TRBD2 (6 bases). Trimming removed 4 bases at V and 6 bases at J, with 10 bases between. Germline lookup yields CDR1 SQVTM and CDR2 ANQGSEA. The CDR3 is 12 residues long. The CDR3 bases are TGCAGCGTTGCGGGAGTCTCCAATGAGCAGTTCTTC. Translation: CSVAGVSNEQFF.

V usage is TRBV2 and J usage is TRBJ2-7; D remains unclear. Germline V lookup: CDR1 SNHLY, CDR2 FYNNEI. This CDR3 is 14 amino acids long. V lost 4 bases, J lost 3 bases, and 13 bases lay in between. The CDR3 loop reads CASSGVMGRYEQYF. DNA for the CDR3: TGTGCCAGCAGTGGGGTCATGGGCCGCTACGAGCAGTACTTC.

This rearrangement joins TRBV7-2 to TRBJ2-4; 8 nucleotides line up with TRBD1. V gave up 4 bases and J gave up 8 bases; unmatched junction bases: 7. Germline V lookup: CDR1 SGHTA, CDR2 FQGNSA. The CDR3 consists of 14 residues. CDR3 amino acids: CASSYGQGRHIQYF. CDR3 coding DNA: TGTGCCAGCAGCTACGGACAGGGTAGACACATTCAGTACTTC.

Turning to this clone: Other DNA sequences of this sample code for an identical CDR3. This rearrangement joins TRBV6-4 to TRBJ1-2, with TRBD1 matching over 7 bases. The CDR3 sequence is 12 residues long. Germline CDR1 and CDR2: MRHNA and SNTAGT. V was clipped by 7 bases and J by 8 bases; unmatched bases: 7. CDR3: CASNGPGQGYTF. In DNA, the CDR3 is TGTGCCAGCAATGGCCCGGGACAGGGCTACACCTTC.

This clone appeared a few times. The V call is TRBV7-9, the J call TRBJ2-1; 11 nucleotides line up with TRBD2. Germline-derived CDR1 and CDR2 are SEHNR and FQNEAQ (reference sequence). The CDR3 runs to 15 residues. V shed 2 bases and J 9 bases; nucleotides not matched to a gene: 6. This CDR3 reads CASSLRLAGSTEQFF. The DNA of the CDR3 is TGTGCCAGCAGCTTAAGACTAGCGGGAAGTACTGAGCAGTTCTTC.

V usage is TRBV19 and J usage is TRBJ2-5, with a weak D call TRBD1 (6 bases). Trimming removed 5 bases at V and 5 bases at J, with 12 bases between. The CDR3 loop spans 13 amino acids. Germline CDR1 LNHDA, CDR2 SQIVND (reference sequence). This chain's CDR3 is CASSEAGVETQYF. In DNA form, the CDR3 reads TGTGCCAGTAGTGAGGCAGGGGTGGAGACCCAGTACTTC.

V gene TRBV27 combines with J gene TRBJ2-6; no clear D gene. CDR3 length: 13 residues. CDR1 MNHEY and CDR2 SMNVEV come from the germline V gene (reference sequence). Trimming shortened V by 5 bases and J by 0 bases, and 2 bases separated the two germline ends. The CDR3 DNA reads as TGTGCCAGCAGTCTCTCTGGGGCCAACGTCCTGACTTTC. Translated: CASSLSGANVLTF.

CDR3 bases: TGTGCCAGCAGCGCCTGGACATTCGCGGACGGCTACACCTTC. Translated, it gives CASSAWTFADGYTF. V and J are TRBV5-8 and TRBJ1-2, with D perhaps matching TRBD1 (5 bases). The CDR3 totals 14 residues. V was trimmed by 4 bases and J by 8 bases, leaving 18 bases between them. CDR1 is SGHTS and CDR2 is YDEGEE in the germline V gene. The full variable domain, rest sourced from reference TRBV5-8 and TRBJ1-2, is EAGVTQSPTHLIKTRGQQATLRCSPISGHTSVYWYQQALGLGLQFLLWYDEGEERNRGNFPPRFSGRQFPNYSSELNVNALELEDSALYLCASSAWTFADGYTFGSGTRLTVV.

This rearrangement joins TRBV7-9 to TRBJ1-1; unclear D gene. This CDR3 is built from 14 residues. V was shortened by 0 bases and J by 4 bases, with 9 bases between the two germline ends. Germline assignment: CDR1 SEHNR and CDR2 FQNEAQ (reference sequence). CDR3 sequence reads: CASSLAAAGTEAFF. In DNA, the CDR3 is TGTGCCAGCAGCTTAGCAGCCGCGGGCACTGAAGCTTTCTTT.

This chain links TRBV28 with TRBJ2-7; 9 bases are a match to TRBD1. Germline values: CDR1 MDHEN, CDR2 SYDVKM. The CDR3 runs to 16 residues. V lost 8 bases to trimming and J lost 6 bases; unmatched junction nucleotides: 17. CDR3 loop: CASAAGDRVMTGEQYF. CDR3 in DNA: TGTGCCAGCGCCGCAGGGGACAGGGTCATGACGGGCGAGCAGTACTTC.